This T cell receptor beta chain was documented in a study of blood T cell repertoires in COVID-19. Whole-study context: The cDNA or gDNA used as material had been derived from T cells, B-cell-depleted T cells, or PBMCs.

Clones were sequenced by immunoSEQ multiplex PCR, and TCRdb holds only the in-frame ones, with some missing. The data contain about 180,000 clones, roughly 83% of them seen just once; the ten biggest clones take up 6% to 7%. CDR3 length: 14 residues. CDR1 is LGHDT and CDR2 is YNNKEL in the germline V gene (reference sequence). V lost 4 bases, J lost 5 bases, and 7 bases stayed unmatched. The specimen was peripheral blood. V and J are TRBV3-1 (or the pseudogene TRBV3-2) and TRBJ1-2; 7 positions agree with TRBD1. This sequence originates from a woman in her forties with COVID-19, enrolled during active disease. CDR3 nucleotides: TGTGCCAGCAGCCTGGGGACAGCGCATTATGGCTACACCTTC. Amino acids: CASSLGTAHYGYTF.